This T cell receptor beta chain was found in a study of T-cell reconstitution after alpha-beta-depleted transplantation in children. Study-wide findings and caveats: The origin of alpha-beta T cells about two months after transplant was reportedly several hundred expanded graft clones. At one year after transplant, newly produced T cells mostly accounted for T-cell counts and diversity. TCRbeta diversity was high at day 60 in some patients (a result of surviving recipient T cells and thymic progenitors).

Points on this clonotype: Its antigen is currently unknown.

It was with unique molecular identifiers that the TCRbeta library was prepared. TCRdb re-called the PCR reads with MiXCR, one entry per CDR3 protein. The sample has about 980,000 distinct CDR3 sequences, around 30% seen once; the top ten hold over 25%. The CDR3 is 15 residues long. Germline CDR1 is MGHRA and CDR2 is YSYEKL. The V end was cut by 1 base, the J end by 4 bases, with 12 bases between. The sequence was obtained from a boy younger than two who had a stem cell transplant for SCID, so the T cells may come from the graft donor. V and J are TRBV4-1 and TRBJ2-3, with D possibly matching TRBD1 (5 bases). The source material was PBMCs, mostly from graft donor cells, sampled 360 days after TCRalphabeta/CD19-depleted stem cell transplant. The CDR3: CASSQVGVWADTQYF. The CDR3 DNA reads TGCGCCAGCAGCCAAGTAGGGGTTTGGGCAGATACGCAGTATTTT.